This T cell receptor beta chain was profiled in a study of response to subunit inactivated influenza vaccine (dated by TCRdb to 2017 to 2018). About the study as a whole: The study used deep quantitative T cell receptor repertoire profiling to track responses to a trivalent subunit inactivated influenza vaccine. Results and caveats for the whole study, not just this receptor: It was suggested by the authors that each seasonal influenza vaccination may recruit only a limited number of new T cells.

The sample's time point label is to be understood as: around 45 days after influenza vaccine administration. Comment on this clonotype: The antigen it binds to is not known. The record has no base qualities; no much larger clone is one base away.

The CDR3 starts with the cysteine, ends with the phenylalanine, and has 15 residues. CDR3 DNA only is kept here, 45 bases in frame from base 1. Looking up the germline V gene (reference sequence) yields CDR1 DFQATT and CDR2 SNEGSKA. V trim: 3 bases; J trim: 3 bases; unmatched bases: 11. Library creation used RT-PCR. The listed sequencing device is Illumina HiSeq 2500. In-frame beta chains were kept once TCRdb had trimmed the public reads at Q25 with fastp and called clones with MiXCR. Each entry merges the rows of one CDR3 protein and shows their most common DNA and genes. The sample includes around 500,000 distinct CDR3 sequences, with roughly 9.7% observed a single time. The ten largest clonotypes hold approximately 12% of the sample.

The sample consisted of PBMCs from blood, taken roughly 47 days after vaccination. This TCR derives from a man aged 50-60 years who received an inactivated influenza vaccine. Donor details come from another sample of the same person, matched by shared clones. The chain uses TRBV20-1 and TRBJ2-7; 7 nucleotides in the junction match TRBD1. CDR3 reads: CSARAARDSNYEQYF. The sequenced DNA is TGCAGTGCTAGGGCAGCCCGGGACAGCAACTACGAGCAGTACTTC.